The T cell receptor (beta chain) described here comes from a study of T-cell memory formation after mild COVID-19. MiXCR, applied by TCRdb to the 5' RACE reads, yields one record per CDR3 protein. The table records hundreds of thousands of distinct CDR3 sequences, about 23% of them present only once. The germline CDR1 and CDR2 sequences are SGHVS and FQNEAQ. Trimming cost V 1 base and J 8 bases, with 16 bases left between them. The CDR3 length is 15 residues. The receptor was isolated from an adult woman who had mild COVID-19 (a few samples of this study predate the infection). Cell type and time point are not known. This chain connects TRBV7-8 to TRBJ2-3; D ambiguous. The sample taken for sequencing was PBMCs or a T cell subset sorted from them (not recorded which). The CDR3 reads CASSLDISASGTQYF. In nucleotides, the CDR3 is TGTGCCAGCAGCTTAGATATCTCGGCGTCGGGTACGCAGTATTTT.